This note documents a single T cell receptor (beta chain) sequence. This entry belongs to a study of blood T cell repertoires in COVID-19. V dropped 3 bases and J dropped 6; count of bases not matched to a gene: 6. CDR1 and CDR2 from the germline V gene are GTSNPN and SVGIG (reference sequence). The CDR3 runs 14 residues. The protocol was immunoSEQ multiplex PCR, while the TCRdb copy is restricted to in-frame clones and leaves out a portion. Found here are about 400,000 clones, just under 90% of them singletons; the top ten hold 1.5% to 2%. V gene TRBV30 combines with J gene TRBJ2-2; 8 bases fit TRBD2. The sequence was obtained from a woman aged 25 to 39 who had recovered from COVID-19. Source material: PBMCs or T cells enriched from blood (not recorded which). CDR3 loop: CAWRAGDLAGELFF. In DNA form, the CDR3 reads TGTGCCTGGAGAGCGGGGGACCTGGCCGGGGAGCTGTTTTTT.